This paragraph reports one T cell receptor (beta chain). The antigen remains undetermined. The source of the sample is a study of response to subunit inactivated influenza vaccine. Germline trimming cut 4 bases from V and 4 bases from J; bases unmatched to any gene: 9. Germline CDR1 and CDR2: PRHDT and FYEKMQ (reference sequence). This CDR3 has 16 amino acids. Whole-study results and caveats: Only a handful of new T cells, the authors suggested, are recruited with each seasonal influenza vaccination.

TCRdb ran MiXCR on the RT-PCR reads and lists one entry per CDR3 protein. Among fewer than 250,000 distinct CDR3 sequences listed, 13% to 15% were seen once. This sequence was found in a man in his forties or fifties who received an inactivated influenza vaccine. The material sequenced was CD8+ T cells sorted from PBMCs, taken 5 days after vaccination. The chain recombines TRBV13 with TRBJ2-3, with 9 bases lining up with TRBD1. The CDR3 is CASSSGQGRQPDTQYF. In nucleotides, the CDR3 is TGTGCCAGCAGCTCGGGACAGGGACGACAGCCAGATACGCAGTATTTT.